These 14 T cell receptor beta chains originate from one sample sequenced in a study of CD8+ T cells in alopecia areata. cDNA reverse transcribed from extracted RNA served as the sequencing template. Using immunoSEQ multiplex PCR, the repertoire was profiled, and TCRdb retains in-frame clones only, with some absent. The sample includes some 99,000 clones, 60% to 75% of them seen just once. Indicated treatment: oral pan-JAK inhibitor, 5-10 mg twice daily. Material: CD8+ T cells sorted from blood, obtained at week 4, from a patient treated with tofacitinib. These receptors all stem from a human donor with alopecia areata.

The CDR3 DNA reads as TGTGCCAGCAGTTCGATCCTCCTGACAGCAACCGGGGAAAAACTGTTTTTT. Its translation is CASSSILLTATGEKLFF. The rearrangement joins TRBV27 to TRBJ1-4; D might be TRBD1 (5 bases). CDR1 is MNHEY and CDR2 is SMNVEV in the germline V gene (reference sequence). The ends were cut back, 4 bases at V and 8 bases at J, with 23 bases in the middle. CDR3 size: 17 residues.

The J gene is TRBJ1-1, the V gene TRBV4-1; D is ambiguous. Trimming took 1 base from V and 2 from J, leaving 5 bases between them. This CDR3 comprises 13 residues. From germline, CDR1 is MGHRA and CDR2 YSYEKL. The CDR3 region is CASSQVSNTEAFF. CDR3 coding DNA: TGCGCCAGCAGCCAAGTATCCAACACTGAAGCTTTCTTT.

The rearrangement joins TRBV5-6 to TRBJ2-7; the match to TRBD2 covers 8 bases. Losses at the gene ends were 3 bases for V and 3 bases for J; bases not matched to a gene: 8. CDR3 length: 15 residues. The germline gives CDR1 SGHDT, CDR2 YYEEEE. For the CDR3, the DNA is TGTGCCAGCAGCTACTCCCCGGGACTAGACTACGAGCAGTACTTC. Encoded protein: CASSYSPGLDYEQYF.

This sequence joins TRBV7-9 and TRBJ2-3; D tentatively fits TRBD1 or TRBD2 (5 bases each). The length of the CDR3 is 15 residues. Deletions cut 5 bases from V and 0 bases from J, with 12 bases between. Germline loops: CDR1 SEHNR, CDR2 FQNEAQ (reference sequence). The CDR3 nucleotides read TGTGCCAGCAGCCCCGGGACGGTCAGCACAGATACGCAGTATTTT. Protein: CASSPGTVSTDTQYF.

This clone was detected a few times. This sequence joins TRBV30 and TRBJ2-7, with a weak D call TRBD1 (6 bases). Per the germline V gene, CDR1 is GTSNPN and CDR2 is SVGIG (reference sequence). Trimming removed 0 bases at V and 3 bases at J, with 12 bases between. The CDR3 contains 14 residues. The CDR3 protein is CAWSVGGIVYEQYF. The CDR3 DNA reads TGTGCCTGGAGTGTAGGGGGAATTGTCTACGAGCAGTACTTC. Full variable domain (outside the CDR3, taken from reference TRBV30 and TRBJ2-7): SQTIHQWPATLVQPVGSPLSLECTVEGTSNPNLYWYRQAAGRGLQLLFYSVGIGQISSEVPQNLSASRPQDRQFILSSKKLLLSDSGFYLCAWSVGGIVYEQYFGPGTRLTVT.

The chain links TRBV4-1 to TRBJ2-5; D is possibly TRBD2 (5 bases). Deletions cut 0 bases from V and 2 bases from J, with 13 bases between. This CDR3 comprises 16 residues. Germline-derived CDR1 and CDR2 are MGHRA and YSYEKL. CDR3 in DNA: TGCGCCAGCAGCCAAGATGTGGCTAGCACTCAAGAGACCCAGTACTTC. Its translation: CASSQDVASTQETQYF.

The chain employs TRBV5-1 and TRBJ2-1, with D possibly TRBD1 on 5 matching bases. CDR1 SGHRS and CDR2 YFSETQ come from the germline V gene. CDR3 length: 17 amino acids. Trimming took off 0 bases at V and 3 bases at J, with 16 bases between the two ends. The DNA for the CDR3 is TGCGCCAGCAGCTTGGTGTATGGTGGGGCGGACTACAATGAGCAGTTCTTC. Translation: CASSLVYGGADYNEQFF.

With regard to this clone: The identical CDR3 is also encoded by other nucleotide sequences in the sample. The chain employs TRBV9 and TRBJ1-1; no reliable D call. V was shortened by 0 bases and J by 2 bases, with 5 bases between the two germline ends. The CDR3 spans 13 residues. Germline CDR1 is SGDLS and CDR2 is YYNGEE. The CDR3 region has the DNA TGTGCCAGCAGCGTAGGCCCTAACACTGAAGCTTTCTTT. Translation: CASSVGPNTEAFF. Together with reference TRBV9 and TRBJ1-1, the CDR3 gives the full variable domain: DSGVTQTPKHLITATGQRVTLRCSPRSGDLSVYWYQQSLDQGLQFLIQYYNGEERAKGNILERFSAQQFPDLHSELNLSSLELGDSALYFCASSVGPNTEAFFGQGTRLTVV.

V usage is TRBV30 and J usage is TRBJ2-7; D is unclear. The CDR3 is 12 amino acids. Germline V gene sequence: CDR1 GTSNPN, CDR2 SVGIG (reference sequence). V shed 2 bases and J shed 1 base, with 6 bases lying between them. Here the CDR3 DNA reads TGTGCCTGGAGTACTCTGTCCTACGAGCAGTACTTC. Amino acid sequence: CAWSTLSYEQYF. Looking up the rest from reference TRBV30 and TRBJ2-7 gives the full variable domain: SQTIHQWPATLVQPVGSPLSLECTVEGTSNPNLYWYRQAAGRGLQLLFYSVGIGQISSEVPQNLSASRPQDRQFILSSKKLLLSDSGFYLCAWSTLSYEQYFGPGTRLTVT.

This clone has just a few counts. The chain has TRBV5-1 and TRBJ2-1; 8 bases map to TRBD1. J gave up 5 bases and V 6 bases, and 7 bases lay outside the gene matches. This CDR3 spans 14 amino acids. Germline V CDR1 and CDR2: SGHRS, YFSETQ. DNA for the CDR3: TGCGCCAGCATTCAGGGGGCAGGAAACAATGAGCAGTTCTTC. This encodes CASIQGAGNNEQFF.

V and J are TRBV27 and TRBJ2-1; 7 bases line up with TRBD2. Germline CDR1 MNHEY, CDR2 SMNVEV (reference sequence). The junction had 9 bases not matched to a gene; V was cut back by 7 bases and J by 0 bases. This CDR3 region has 16 residues. CDR3 sequence: CASTPAGGSSYNEQFF. In DNA, the CDR3 is TGTGCCAGCACCCCCGCCGGCGGGAGCTCCTACAATGAGCAGTTCTTC.

The V gene is TRBV5-1, the J gene TRBJ1-2, with D unclear. The CDR3 extends over 18 amino acids. V lost 0 bases to trimming and J lost 3 bases, with 21 bases between them. Germline CDR1 reads SGHRS; CDR2 reads YFSETQ. CDR3 residues: CASSLDTDGGHSDYGYTF. The CDR3 nucleotides read TGCGCCAGCAGCTTGGATACCGACGGTGGCCACTCGGACTATGGCTACACCTTC.

This sequence joins TRBV27 and TRBJ2-5; D is ambiguous. Germline CDR1 MNHEY, CDR2 SMNVEV (reference sequence). CDR3 length: 13 residues. Trimming removed 4 bases at V and 3 bases at J, with 9 bases between. The CDR3 coding sequence is TGTGCCAGCAGTTGGTTGGGAAAAGAGACCCAGTACTTC. Translating it yields CASSWLGKETQYF.

Only a few counts were recorded for this clone. Only one base separates this from a far larger clonotype, so it likely reflects a read error. The CDR3 sequence: CASSLPRGLGNEQFF. The CDR3 DNA sequence: TGTGCCAGCAGCTTGCCCAGGGGGCTTGGTAATGAGCAGTTCTTC. The chain is built from TRBV13 and TRBJ2-1; 8 positions match TRBD1. Germline V gene lookup returns CDR1 PRHDT and CDR2 FYEKMQ (reference sequence). The CDR3 extends over 15 amino acids. Trimming at V came to 3 bases and at J to 7 bases, leaving 8 bases not matched to a gene.